The source of this TCR beta chain is a study of read filtering for tumor transcriptome and immune sequencing. Study-wide results and limits: The CD138-negative fraction was mixed bone marrow immune cells, not pure T cells.

Molecular barcoded adaptors covering alpha/delta and beta/gamma chains were used on approximately 400 ng RNA. TCRdb analysed the reads with MiXCR anew, one entry per CDR3 protein. The data contain more than 100,000 distinct CDR3 sequences, 13% of them singletons. Germline assignment: CDR1 MNHNS and CDR2 SASEGT. Deletions cut 3 bases from V and 5 bases from J, with 11 bases between. The CDR3 extends over 14 amino acids. This clonotype came up many times. Its antigen is not known. The sample was a population of CD138-negative cells sorted from bone marrow. The V call is TRBV6-1, the J call TRBJ2-1; the D gene is possibly TRBD2 (6 bases). This sequence originates from a donor aged 40 or over with multiple myeloma. CDR3 region: CASSEGLGNNEQFF. The CDR3 nucleotides read TGTGCCAGCAGTGAGGGACTGGGGAACAATGAGCAGTTCTTC.